One and the same sample provided the 26 T cell receptor beta chains below, sequenced in a study of neurological immune-mediated disorders. TCRdb processed the 5' RACE reads anew with MiXCR; each CDR3 protein has one entry. The data show approximately 18,000 distinct CDR3 sequences, 3.5% seen once. Specimen: CD8+ T cells from blood. These receptors were obtained from a woman in her 40s in good health.

This clonotype was counted at least ten times. V and J are TRBV28 and TRBJ2-1, with 10 bases identical to TRBD2. The J segment lost 0 bases and the V segment lost 6 bases, leaving 11 bases of the junction unmatched. Germline CDR1 reads MDHEN; CDR2 reads SYDVKM. The CDR3 spans 18 residues. The CDR3 spells CASSPLGASGSSYNEQFF. CDR3 sequence (DNA): TGTGCCAGCAGCCCTCTTGGGGCTAGCGGGAGCTCCTACAATGAGCAGTTCTTC.

This clonotype was observed many times. The chain recombines TRBV7-2 with TRBJ1-5, with D hard to call. V lost 5 bases, J lost 11 bases, and 16 bases lay in between. Germline-derived CDR1 and CDR2 are SGHTA and FQGNSA. The CDR3 sequence is 13 residues long. DNA of the CDR3: TGTGCCAGCAGCCTCTCGCTGTCAAGGGCCCAGCATTTT. It specifies CASSLSLSRAQHF.

This clonotype was seen many times. V is TRBV4-1 and J is TRBJ2-1; 10 bases align to TRBD2. The ends lost 1 base at V and 12 bases at J; junction bases unmatched: 12. CDR3 length: 16 residues. Germline V CDR1 and CDR2: MGHRA, YSYEKL. CDR3: CASSQGAGGPSSMQFF. DNA for the CDR3: TGCGCCAGCAGCCAAGGAGCGGGAGGGCCGAGTTCGATGCAGTTCTTC.

This clonotype was observed at least ten times. The genes are TRBV13 and TRBJ1-1; D remains unclear. Germline values: CDR1 PRHDT, CDR2 FYEKMQ (reference sequence). The CDR3 has 14 amino acids. V dropped 5 bases and J dropped 3 bases, with 13 bases sitting between them. CDR3 amino acids: CASSPDKADTEAFF. The CDR3 DNA reads as TGTGCCAGCAGCCCAGATAAAGCGGACACTGAAGCTTTCTTT.

This clonotype came up many times. The rearrangement joins TRBV15 to TRBJ2-7, with 7 bases lining up with TRBD2. The germline CDR1 and CDR2 sequences are LNHNV and YYDKDF (reference sequence). Trimming at V came to 0 bases and at J to 2 bases, leaving 7 bases not matched to a gene. The CDR3 consists of 16 residues. CDR3 sequence reads: CATSRDWGDYTYEQYF. In DNA, the CDR3 is TGTGCCACCAGCAGAGATTGGGGGGACTACACCTACGAGCAGTACTTC.

This clonotype appeared many times. The chain employs TRBV28 and TRBJ2-5; weak D call: TRBD1 (6 bases). CDR1 and CDR2 (germline): MDHEN, SYDVKM. The CDR3 spans 14 residues. The germline V and J ends were trimmed by 8 bases and 1 base, with 14 bases remaining between them. The CDR3 loop is CASCRLGGQETQYF. The CDR3 DNA reads as TGTGCCAGCTGTAGATTAGGGGGCCAAGAGACCCAGTACTTC. Full variable domain (outside the CDR3, taken from reference TRBV28 and TRBJ2-5): DVKVTQSSRYLVKRTGEKVFLECVQDMDHENMFWYRQDPGLGLRLIYFSYDVKMKEKGDIPEGYSVSREKKERFSLILESASTNQTSMYLCASCRLGGQETQYFGPGTRLLVL.

The table lists this clonotype with many counts. This chain links TRBV6-6 with TRBJ2-7, with D unclear. The germline V gene encodes CDR1 MNHNY and CDR2 SVGAGI (reference sequence). The CDR3 has 13 amino acids. V was cut by 2 bases and J by 5 bases, with 10 bases left in between. The CDR3 protein is CASSYNEVDEQYF. In DNA form, the CDR3 reads TGTGCCAGCAGTTACAACGAAGTCGACGAGCAGTACTTC.

At least ten counts were recorded for this clonotype. The chain is built from TRBV5-1 and TRBJ2-2; maybe TRBD1 (7 bases). V was pared by 4 bases and J by 4 bases, with 14 bases between. The length of the CDR3 is 15 residues. Germline V gives CDR1 SGHRS, CDR2 YFSETQ. The DNA for the CDR3 is TGCGCCAGCAGCCTAAGACAGGGAGGCACCGGGGAGCTGTTTTTT. Its protein is CASSLRQGGTGELFF.

This clonotype appeared many times. The chain employs TRBV14 and TRBJ2-3; D uncertain. Looked up from germline, CDR1 is SGHDN and CDR2 is FVKESK. CDR3 size: 16 residues. V lost 4 bases to trimming and J lost 1 base, with 15 bases between them. CDR3 coding DNA: TGTGCCAGCAGCCCGCCGTCCGGAACCGGCACAGATACGCAGTATTTT. It is translated as CASSPPSGTGTDTQYF.

This clonotype was found many times. The V call is TRBV29-1, the J call TRBJ2-5, with a tentative D call TRBD1 (6 bases). This CDR3 spans 14 amino acids. CDR1 and CDR2 (germline): SQVTM, ANQGSEA. V lost 1 base to trimming and J lost 4 bases, with 13 bases between them. The CDR3 sequence: CSVEVPQGRETQYF. The CDR3 DNA reads TGCAGCGTTGAAGTTCCACAGGGAAGAGAGACCCAGTACTTC.

The table lists this clonotype with many counts. The CDR3 region has the DNA TGTGCCAGCAGCTTGTCTTTAGCGGGGCCCTACAATGAGCAGTTCTTC. Translation gives CASSLSLAGPYNEQFF. The chain couples TRBV5-5 to TRBJ2-1; 8 nucleotides line up with TRBD2. V was pared by 1 base and J by 2 bases, with 5 bases of the junction left unmatched. Germline V gene data show CDR1 as SGHKS and CDR2 as YYEKEE (reference sequence). This CDR3 has 16 residues.

This clonotype has at least ten counts. V is TRBV7-8 and J is TRBJ2-3; 10 bases fit TRBD2. Trimming cost V 1 base and J 4 bases; bases outside gene matches: 8. The CDR3 loop spans 17 amino acids. The germline gives CDR1 SGHVS, CDR2 FQNEAQ. CDR3 amino acids: CASSLVIAGGTPDTQYF. CDR3 sequence (DNA): TGTGCCAGCAGCTTAGTGATAGCGGGAGGTACCCCAGATACGCAGTATTTT.

The sample holds many counts of this clonotype. The genes are TRBV5-6 and TRBJ2-3; no clear D. V lost 2 bases, J lost 6 bases, and 16 bases lay in between. The CDR3 is 15 residues long. Germline CDR1 reads SGHDT; CDR2 reads YYEEEE. CDR3 sequence reads: CASSLFVQPADTQYF. Written as DNA, the CDR3 is TGTGCCAGCAGCTTATTCGTCCAGCCGGCCGATACGCAGTATTTT.

This clonotype was counted many times. The chain combines TRBV5-1 with TRBJ1-2, with D possibly being TRBD1 (5 bases). The CDR3 has 15 amino acids. V was clipped by 4 bases and J by 4 bases, with 17 bases between them. The germline V gene has CDR1 SGHRS and CDR2 YFSETQ. Here the CDR3 DNA reads TGCGCCAGCAGCGAGGGGCCAGACGTCTTCTATGGCTACACCTTC. It yields the protein CASSEGPDVFYGYTF.

This clonotype was counted at least ten times. The chain has TRBV5-5 and TRBJ2-2; the D gene is possibly TRBD1 (6 bases). The germline V and J ends were trimmed by 2 bases and 1 base, with 9 bases remaining between them. CDR3 size: 15 residues. The germline V gene encodes CDR1 SGHKS and CDR2 YYEKEE (reference sequence). In DNA form, the CDR3 reads TGTGCCAGCAGCTTCAGGGGCGAGAACACCGGGGAGCTGTTTTTT. It translates to CASSFRGENTGELFF.

This clonotype was detected ten times or more. The chain uses TRBV29-1 and TRBJ2-1; D possibly matches TRBD1 or TRBD2 (5 bases each). Trimming took 7 bases from V and 7 from J, leaving 14 bases between them. The CDR3 extends over 12 amino acids. Germline CDR1 and CDR2: SQVTM and ANQGSEA. The CDR3 nucleotides read TGCAGCGCGCCGGGACCGTATAATGAGCAGTTCTTC. Its protein product is CSAPGPYNEQFF.

This clonotype was seen at least ten times. The chain combines TRBV5-1 with TRBJ1-3; no firm D call. The CDR3 consists of 15 residues. V dropped 0 bases and J dropped 8 bases, with 15 bases sitting between them. Per the germline V gene, CDR1 is SGHRS and CDR2 is YFSETQ. CDR3 region: CASSLATPGRDTIYF. The CDR3 coding sequence is TGCGCCAGCAGCTTGGCCACGCCGGGAAGGGACACCATATATTTT.

The table lists this clonotype with many counts. This rearrangement joins TRBV29-1 to TRBJ2-3, with D perhaps TRBD2 (6 bases). The CDR3 loop spans 13 amino acids. V lost 7 bases to trimming and J lost 2 bases, with 13 bases between them. Germline V CDR1 and CDR2: SQVTM, ANQGSEA. The CDR3 sequence is CSAGDFLTDTQYF. CDR3 DNA: TGCAGCGCCGGGGACTTTCTCACAGATACGCAGTATTTT.

This chain links TRBV4-3 with TRBJ1-2, with 8 nucleotides matching TRBD1. The CDR3 runs 16 residues. CDR1 LGHNA and CDR2 YSLEER come from the germline V gene. Trimming removed 0 bases from V and 4 bases from J; junction bases left unmatched: 7. CDR3 loop: CASSQEIYRGGYGYTF. The CDR3 DNA reads as TGCGCCAGCAGCCAAGAGATTTACAGGGGGGGCTATGGCTACACCTTC.

At least ten counts were recorded for this clonotype. This chain joins TRBV9 and TRBJ1-5; D is undetermined. CDR3 size: 14 residues. V was cut by 0 bases and J by 6 bases, with 10 bases left in between. CDR1 and CDR2 (germline): SGDLS, YYNGEE. CDR3 amino acids: CASSVGWTFQPQHF. The DNA for the CDR3 is TGTGCCAGCAGCGTAGGGTGGACTTTTCAGCCCCAGCATTTT. Based on the CDR3 plus reference TRBV9 and TRBJ1-5, the full variable domain is DSGVTQTPKHLITATGQRVTLRCSPRSGDLSVYWYQQSLDQGLQFLIQYYNGEERAKGNILERFSAQQFPDLHSELNLSSLELGDSALYFCASSVGWTFQPQHFGDGTRLSIL.

This clonotype has at least ten counts. The rearrangement links TRBV4-3 to TRBJ1-5; perhaps TRBD1 as D (5 bases). Deletions cut 0 bases from V and 4 bases from J, with 13 bases between. This CDR3 is built from 16 residues. The germline V gene has CDR1 LGHNA and CDR2 YSLEER. CDR3 residues: CASSQDWRGGNQPQHF. The CDR3 nucleotides read TGCGCCAGCAGCCAAGATTGGCGGGGGGGGAATCAGCCCCAGCATTTT.

This clonotype was counted at least ten times. This chain uses TRBV9 with TRBJ1-5; D possibly corresponds to TRBD1 (6 bases). CDR3 size: 16 residues. Trimming cost V 3 bases and J 2 bases, with 15 bases left between them. Germline lookup yields CDR1 SGDLS and CDR2 YYNGEE. CDR3 nucleotide sequence: TGTGCCAGCAGCGCCGGGGGCGACAGCCGCAATCAGCCCCAGCATTTT. This gives the protein CASSAGGDSRNQPQHF.

This clonotype showed up many times. The V gene is TRBV7-6, the J gene TRBJ1-3; possibly TRBD1 for D (6 bases). Germline V gene data show CDR1 as SGHVS and CDR2 as FNYEAQ. Trimming cost V 4 bases and J 0 bases, with 13 bases left between them. This CDR3 has 16 residues. CDR3 residues: CASSSRTASSGNTIYF. DNA for the CDR3: TGTGCCAGCAGCTCCCGGACAGCGAGCTCTGGAAACACCATATATTTT.

This clonotype was observed many times. The rearrangement links TRBV12-3 or TRBV12-4 to TRBJ2-1; D is possibly TRBD1 (7 bases). The V end was cut by 5 bases, the J end by 7 bases, with 21 bases between. The CDR3 contains 16 residues. The CDR3 protein is CASSLPGGGLMNEQFF. In DNA, the CDR3 is TGTGCCAGCAGTCTCCCAGGGGGAGGCCTAATGAATGAGCAGTTCTTC.

There are a few counts of this clonotype. The chain employs TRBV7-6 and TRBJ1-2; D may be TRBD1 (5 bases). V dropped 4 bases and J dropped 3 bases, with 12 bases sitting between them. CDR1 and CDR2 from the germline V gene are SGHVS and FNYEAQ. This CDR3 has 14 amino acids. The CDR3 nucleotides read TGTGCCAGCAGCTCGACAGTTACGGACTATGGCTACACCTTC. Translation gives CASSSTVTDYGYTF. Variable domain in full (rest from reference TRBV7-6 and TRBJ1-2): GAGVSQSPRYKVTKRGQDVALRCDPISGHVSLYWYRQALGQGPEFLTYFNYEAQQDKSGLPNDRFSAERPEGSISTLTIQRTEQRDSAMYRCASSSTVTDYGYTFGSGTRLTVV.

This clonotype turned up a few times. The chain is built from TRBV5-4 and TRBJ2-1; TRBD1 matches at 8 bases. The CDR3 loop spans 14 amino acids. V lost 6 bases and J lost 7; bases outside the gene matches: 9. Germline loops: CDR1 SGHNT, CDR2 YYREEE (reference sequence). The CDR3 nucleotides read TGTGCCAGCAACTTCGGACAGGGCGGGAATGAGCAGTTCTTC. Encoded protein: CASNFGQGGNEQFF.